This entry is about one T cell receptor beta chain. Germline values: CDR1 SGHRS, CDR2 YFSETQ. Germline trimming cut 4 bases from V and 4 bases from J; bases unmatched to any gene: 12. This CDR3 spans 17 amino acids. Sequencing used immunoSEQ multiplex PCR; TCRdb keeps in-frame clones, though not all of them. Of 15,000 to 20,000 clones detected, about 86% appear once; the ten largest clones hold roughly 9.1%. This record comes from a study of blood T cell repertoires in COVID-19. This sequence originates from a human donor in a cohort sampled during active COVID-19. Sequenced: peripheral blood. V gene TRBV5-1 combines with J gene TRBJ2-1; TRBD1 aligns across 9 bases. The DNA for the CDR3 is TGCGCCAGCAGCCAAATTACAGGGGGCTTTACTTACAATGAGCAGTTCTTC. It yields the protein CASSQITGGFTYNEQFF.